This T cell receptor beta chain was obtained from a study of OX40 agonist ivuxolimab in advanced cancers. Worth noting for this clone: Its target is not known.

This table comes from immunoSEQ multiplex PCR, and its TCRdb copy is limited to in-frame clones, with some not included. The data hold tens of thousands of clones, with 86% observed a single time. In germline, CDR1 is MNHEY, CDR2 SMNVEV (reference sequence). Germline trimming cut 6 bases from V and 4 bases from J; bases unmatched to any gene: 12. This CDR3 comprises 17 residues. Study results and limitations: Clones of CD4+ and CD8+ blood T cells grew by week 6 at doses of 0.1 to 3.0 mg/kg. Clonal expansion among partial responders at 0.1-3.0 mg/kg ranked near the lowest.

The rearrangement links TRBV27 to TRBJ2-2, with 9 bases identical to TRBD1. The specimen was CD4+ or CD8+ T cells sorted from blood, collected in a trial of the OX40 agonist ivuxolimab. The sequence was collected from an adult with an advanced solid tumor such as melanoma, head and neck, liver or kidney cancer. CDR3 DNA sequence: TGTGCCAGCAGATTCTCGTTTGGGACAGGGATCACCGGGGAGCTGTTTTTT. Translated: CASRFSFGTGITGELFF.